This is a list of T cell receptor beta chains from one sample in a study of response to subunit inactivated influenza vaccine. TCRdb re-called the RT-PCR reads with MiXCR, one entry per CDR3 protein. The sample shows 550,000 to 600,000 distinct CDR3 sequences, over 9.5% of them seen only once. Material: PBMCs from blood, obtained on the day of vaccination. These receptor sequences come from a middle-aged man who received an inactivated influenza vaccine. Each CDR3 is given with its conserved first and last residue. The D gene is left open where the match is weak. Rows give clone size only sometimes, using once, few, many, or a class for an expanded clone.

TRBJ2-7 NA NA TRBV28 CASSSPAPPYEQYF TGTGCCAGCAGTTCCCCCGCCCCGCCCTACGAGCAGTACTTC
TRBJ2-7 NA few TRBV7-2 CASSSSSGKGQYF TGTGCCAGCAGCTCCTCCTCAGGGAAAGGGCAGTACTTC
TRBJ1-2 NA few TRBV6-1 CASSEGAGINYGYTF TGTGCCAGCAGTGAAGGAGCCGGGATTAACTATGGCTACACCTTC
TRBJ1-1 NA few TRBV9 CASSAGPMNTEAFF TGTGCCAGCAGCGCCGGTCCTATGAACACTGAAGCTTTCTTT
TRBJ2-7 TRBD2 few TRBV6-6 CASTGTSVEQYF TGTGCCAGCACCGGGACTAGCGTGGAGCAGTACTTC
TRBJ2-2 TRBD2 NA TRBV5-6 CASSLIAGGNTGELFF TGTGCCAGCAGCTTGATCGCGGGAGGGAACACCGGGGAGCTGTTTTTT
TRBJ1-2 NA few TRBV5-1 CASSLDTGIYGYTF TGCGCCAGCAGCTTGGATACCGGGATCTATGGCTACACCTTC
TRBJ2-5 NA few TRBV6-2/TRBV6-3 CASNLRGDQETQYF TGTGCCAGCAACCTCAGGGGGGACCAAGAGACCCAGTACTTC
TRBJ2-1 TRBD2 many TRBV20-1 CSASPRRRLAGVHNEQFF TGCAGTGCTAGTCCCCGCCGTAGACTAGCGGGAGTCCACAATGAGCAGTTCTTC
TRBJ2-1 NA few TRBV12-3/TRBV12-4 CASARTVEQFF TGTGCCAGCGCGCGGACAGTTGAGCAGTTCTTC
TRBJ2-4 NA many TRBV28 CASRTRLTAAKNIQYF TGTGCCAGTCGTACGAGACTAACAGCAGCCAAAAACATTCAGTACTTC
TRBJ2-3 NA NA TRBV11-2 CASRWEMADTQYF TGTGCCAGCCGCTGGGAGATGGCAGATACGCAGTATTTT
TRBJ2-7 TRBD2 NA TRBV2 CASRIEPTSEIHEQYF TGTGCCAGCAGGATAGAACCGACTAGCGAGATCCACGAGCAGTACTTC
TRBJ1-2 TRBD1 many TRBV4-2 CASSQDIGTDYGYTF TGTGCCAGCAGCCAAGACATAGGGACAGACTATGGCTACACCTTC
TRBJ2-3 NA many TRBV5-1 CASSQRGGGAGTDTQYF TGCGCCAGCAGCCAACGAGGGGGGGGCGCCGGCACAGATACGCAGTATTTT
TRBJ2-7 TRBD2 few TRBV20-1 CSARGPAGFSYEQYF TGCAGTGCTAGGGGGCCAGCGGGATTCTCCTACGAGCAGTACTTC
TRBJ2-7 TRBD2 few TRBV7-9 CASTAYRGASGGYEQYF TGTGCCAGCACCGCGTACCGCGGGGCTAGCGGGGGTTACGAGCAGTACTTC
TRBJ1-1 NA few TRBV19 CASSIYTEAFF TGTGCCAGTAGTATATACACTGAAGCTTTCTTT
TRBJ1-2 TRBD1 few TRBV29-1 CSVIQDRVDYTF TGCAGCGTAATCCAGGACAGGGTGGACTACACCTTC
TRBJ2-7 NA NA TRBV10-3 CAISSQFEAGSYEQYF TGTGCCATCAGTTCCCAATTCGAGGCGGGCTCCTACGAGCAGTACTTC
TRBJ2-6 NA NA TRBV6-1 CASRTGVSGANVLTF TGTGCCAGCAGGACCGGGGTCTCTGGGGCCAACGTCCTGACTTTC
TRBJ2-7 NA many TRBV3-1 CASSRGATSYEQYF TGTGCCAGCAGCCGGGGGGCCACTTCCTACGAGCAGTACTTC
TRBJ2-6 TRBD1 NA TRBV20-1 CSASYRGQSGANVLTF TGCAGTGCTAGCTACAGGGGGCAATCTGGGGCCAACGTCCTGACTTTC
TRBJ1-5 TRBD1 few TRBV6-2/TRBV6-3 CASSYARRTGGAGIQPQHF TGTGCCAGCAGTTATGCAAGGAGGACAGGGGGCGCGGGTATTCAGCCCCAGCATTTT
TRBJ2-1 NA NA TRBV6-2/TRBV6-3 CASSYASRHYNEQFF TGTGCCAGCAGTTACGCGTCTAGACATTACAATGAGCAGTTCTTC
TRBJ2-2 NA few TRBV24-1 CATSAPRDTNTGELFF TGTGCCACCAGTGCTCCCCGGGACACGAACACCGGGGAGCTGTTTTTT
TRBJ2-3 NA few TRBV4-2 CASSQVLADTQYF TGTGCCAGCAGCCAAGTTTTGGCAGATACGCAGTATTTT
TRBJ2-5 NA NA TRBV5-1 CASSLGVTTQETQYF TGCGCCAGCAGCTTGGGCGTTACCACCCAAGAGACCCAGTACTTC
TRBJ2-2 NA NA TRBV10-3 CAIRAGFDTGELFF TGTGCCATCAGGGCGGGTTTCGACACCGGGGAGCTGTTTTTT
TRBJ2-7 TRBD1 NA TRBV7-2 CASSSTGISSYEQYF TGTGCCAGCAGCTCGACAGGGATAAGCTCCTACGAGCAGTACTTC
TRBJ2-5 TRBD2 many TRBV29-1 CSVSPAGDQETQYF TGCAGCGTTAGCCCAGCGGGAGACCAAGAGACCCAGTACTTC
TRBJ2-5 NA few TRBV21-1 CASSCPQGDSLQETQYF TGTGCCAGCAGCTGTCCCCAAGGCGACAGCCTACAAGAGACCCAGTACTTC
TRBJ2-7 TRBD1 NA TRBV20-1 CSARAWDRGHEQYF TGCAGTGCCCGTGCTTGGGACAGGGGCCACGAGCAGTACTTC
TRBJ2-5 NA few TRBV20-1 CSAILRETQYF TGCAGTGCTATTCTCCGAGAGACCCAGTACTTC
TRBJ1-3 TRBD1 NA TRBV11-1 CASSLADLQGPSSGNTIYF TGTGCCAGCAGCTTAGCGGACCTACAGGGGCCGAGCTCTGGAAACACCATATATTTT
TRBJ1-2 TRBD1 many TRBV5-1 CASSPDRVWYGYTF TGCGCCAGCAGCCCGGACAGGGTTTGGTATGGCTACACCTTC
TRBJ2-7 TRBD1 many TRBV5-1 CASSYDRADEQYF TGCGCCAGCAGCTACGACAGGGCGGACGAGCAGTACTTC
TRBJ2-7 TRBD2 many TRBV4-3 CASSQESSGGAYEQYF TGCGCCAGCAGCCAGGAATCTAGCGGGGGGGCGTACGAGCAGTACTTC
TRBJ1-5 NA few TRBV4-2 CASSQEEQWNQPQHF TGTGCCAGCAGCCAAGAGGAACAGTGGAATCAGCCCCAGCATTTT
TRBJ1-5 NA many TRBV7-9 CASSPGGNQPQHF TGCGCCAGCAGCCCGGGCGGAAATCAGCCCCAGCATTTT
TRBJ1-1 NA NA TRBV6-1 CASNPPAGDGETEAFF TGTGCCAGCAACCCTCCCGCGGGTGACGGGGAGACTGAAGCTTTCTTT
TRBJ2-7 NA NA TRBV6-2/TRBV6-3 CATGGGGYEQYF TGTGCTACGGGAGGGGGCGGCTACGAGCAGTACTTC
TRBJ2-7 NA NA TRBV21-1 CASNDRDTTYEQYF TGTGCCAGCAACGACAGGGACACGACCTACGAGCAGTACTTC